Listed here are 22 T cell receptor beta chains from one sample, sequenced in a study of shared clonotypes between healthy human individuals. Assay: immunoSEQ multiplex PCR; the TCRdb copy retains only in-frame clones and omits some. This table has about 480,000 clones, approximately 85% appearing once. Sequenced: PBMCs. These receptor sequences come from a middle-aged woman in good health. Some clones in this sample may be carry-over from other donors' samples.

The genes are TRBV11-3 and TRBJ2-1; the match to TRBD1 covers 9 bases. Trimming took 0 bases from V and 2 from J; bases not matched to a gene: 2. Germline V CDR1 and CDR2: SGHNT, YENEEA. This CDR3 is built from 16 residues. The CDR3 region is CASSLETGGTYNEQFF. CDR3 nucleotides: TGTGCCAGCAGCTTAGAAACAGGGGGCACCTACAATGAGCAGTTCTTC.

Comment on this clone: A far larger clone is one nucleotide away, so this likely arose from a read error. The chain combines TRBV5-3 with TRBJ1-5; no clear D gene. Being an ORF, TRBV5-3 has a function that is uncertain. CDR3 size: 13 residues. This CDR3 is CARSLAQNRPQHF. Here the CDR3 DNA reads TGTGCCAGAAGCTTGGCGCAAAATCGGCCCCAGCATTTT.

J is TRBJ2-5 and V is TRBV2; D may be TRBD1 (5 bases). CDR1 SNHLY and CDR2 FYNNEI come from the germline V gene. The CDR3 runs to 14 residues. V shed 7 bases and J shed 2 bases, with 14 bases lying between them. The CDR3: CASKTGTKQETQYF. The DNA of the CDR3 is TGTGCCAGCAAAACAGGAACCAAACAAGAGACCCAGTACTTC. Full variable domain (missing parts from reference TRBV2 and TRBJ2-5): EPEVTQTPSHQVTQMGQEVILRCVPISNHLYFYWYRQILGQKVEFLVSFYNNEISEKSEIFDDQFSVERPDGSNFTLKIRSTKLEDSAMYFCASKTGTKQETQYFGPGTRLLVL.

This chain connects TRBV6-5 to TRBJ1-2; a weak D match, TRBD1 (5 bases). CDR3 size: 15 residues. The germline V gene encodes CDR1 MNHEY and CDR2 SVGAGI. Trimming stripped 6 bases from V and 7 bases from J, with 21 bases between. The CDR3 DNA is TGTGCCAGCAGGGGGTCGACAGCCCAAGGCGGTGGCTACACCTTC. It translates to CASRGSTAQGGGYTF.

This clone was seen more than once but under ten times. The gene calls are TRBV10-3 and TRBJ1-2; D is unresolved. CDR1 and CDR2 (germline): ENHRY, SYGVKD. V was pared by 0 bases and J by 4 bases, with 12 bases between. The CDR3 contains 15 residues. As DNA, the CDR3 is TGTGCCATCAGTGAGTCTTTTAGGACGGTCTATGGCTACACCTTC. Translated, it gives CAISESFRTVYGYTF.

Ten or more counts support this clone. The germline gene is not matched at one end of the junction; a read error may be the cause. The rearrangement links TRBV6-6 to TRBJ1-1; D unclear. This CDR3 comprises 12 residues. Germline CDR1 MNHNY, CDR2 SVGAGI (reference sequence). CDR3 DNA: TGTGCCAGCAGTTACTCAGAACTGCTCCACCTCTTT. This sequence encodes CASSYSELLHLF.

V and J are TRBV27 and TRBJ2-7; D is unclear. Germline CDR1 is MNHEY and CDR2 is SMNVEV (reference sequence). Trimming removed 2 bases from V and 3 bases from J, with 8 bases in between. The CDR3 totals 13 residues. In DNA form, the CDR3 reads TGTGCCAGCAGTTTAAAGGGTAGCTACGAGCAGTACTTC. Protein: CASSLKGSYEQYF.

This chain connects TRBV7-8 to TRBJ2-5; D may correspond to TRBD1 or TRBD2 (5 bases each). The germline V gene encodes CDR1 SGHVS and CDR2 FQNEAQ. The CDR3 length is 15 residues. V gave up 6 bases and J gave up 4 bases, with 18 bases separating them. CDR3 protein: CASSVTGTIPETQYF. For the CDR3, the DNA is TGTGCCAGCAGTGTTACCGGGACCATACCAGAGACCCAGTACTTC.

The sample holds one count of this clone. V gene TRBV7-8 combines with J gene TRBJ2-7, with 7 bases lining up with TRBD2. Germline CDR1 is SGHVS and CDR2 is FQNEAQ. The trim removed 0 bases at V and 3 bases at J, leaving 5 bases unmatched. The length of the CDR3 is 15 residues. CDR3 nucleotides: TGTGCCAGCAGCTTAGCAGTGACTAGCAGCTACGAGCAGTACTTC. It encodes CASSLAVTSSYEQYF.

In nucleotides, the CDR3 is TGTGCCAGCAGTTACTCGGGAGGGCACGTGGCCAACGTCCTGACTTTC. Encoded protein: CASSYSGGHVANVLTF. The V gene is TRBV6-5, the J gene TRBJ2-6; 7 nucleotides match TRBD2. With V trimmed by 0 bases and J by 6 bases, 5 bases remained unmatched. CDR1 is MNHEY and CDR2 is SVGAGI in the germline V gene. The length of the CDR3 is 16 residues.

This chain joins TRBV27 and TRBJ1-5, with 8 nucleotides matching TRBD1. Germline assignment: CDR1 MNHEY and CDR2 SMNVEV (reference sequence). Losses at the gene ends were 6 bases for V and 4 bases for J; bases not matched to a gene: 8. The CDR3 sequence is 15 residues long. The CDR3 DNA follows: TGTGCCAGCAGCTCCGGGACAGGTGGGAATCAGCCCCAGCATTTT. Encoded protein: CASSSGTGGNQPQHF.

The V and J genes are TRBV28 and TRBJ2-5; possible D gene TRBD2, 5 bases. Trimming shortened V by 2 bases and J by 5 bases, and 12 bases separated the two germline ends. This CDR3 has 14 amino acids. CDR1 is MDHEN and CDR2 is SYDVKM in the germline V gene. The CDR3 is CASSLDPSSETQYF. The CDR3 bases are TGTGCCAGCAGTTTAGACCCTAGCTCGGAGACCCAGTACTTC.

Notes on this clone: Other DNA sequences in this sample translate to the same CDR3. V usage is TRBV18 and J usage is TRBJ2-3; D is uncertain. This CDR3 has 14 residues. CDR1 KGHSH and CDR2 LQKENI come from the germline V gene. The ends were cut back, 2 bases at V and 0 bases at J, with 6 bases in the middle. The CDR3 DNA sequence: TGTGCCAGCTCACCATCCGCTAGCACAGATACGCAGTATTTT. It encodes CASSPSASTDTQYF.

The genes are TRBV18 and TRBJ2-6; 8 bases fit TRBD1. The CDR3 runs 16 residues. The V gene end was trimmed by 4 bases and the J gene end by 3 bases; junction bases not matched to a gene: 5. Germline CDR1 reads KGHSH; CDR2 reads LQKENI. Here the CDR3 reads CASSQDRALGANVLTF. DNA for the CDR3: TGTGCCAGCTCACAGGACAGGGCTCTTGGGGCCAACGTCCTGACTTTC.

The chain's CDR3 is CASSLRLAYSTDTQYF. The CDR3 coding sequence is TGCGCCAGCAGCTTGCGACTAGCGTACAGCACAGATACGCAGTATTTT. This chain connects TRBV5-1 to TRBJ2-3; 8 bases line up with TRBD2. Germline V gene lookup returns CDR1 SGHRS and CDR2 YFSETQ. V was pared by 1 base and J by 0 bases, with 4 bases of the junction left unmatched. This CDR3 has 16 amino acids.

The chain combines TRBV5-1 with TRBJ2-5; D might be TRBD1 or TRBD2, each matching 5 bases. CDR1 and CDR2 from the germline V gene are SGHRS and YFSETQ. Trimming took off 4 bases at V and 5 bases at J, with 18 bases between the two ends. The CDR3 contains 15 residues. This CDR3 reads CASSPQRAGQETQYF. CDR3 bases: TGCGCCAGCAGCCCTCAGAGGGCAGGGCAGGAGACCCAGTACTTC. Full variable domain (remainder filled in from reference TRBV5-1 and TRBJ2-5): KAGVTQTPRYLIKTRGQQVTLSCSPISGHRSVSWYQQTPGQGLQFLFEYFSETQRNKGNFPGRFSGRQFSNSRSEMNVSTLELGDSALYLCASSPQRAGQETQYFGPGTRLLVL.

The chain joins TRBV5-5 to TRBJ2-7; 10 nucleotides match TRBD1. Germline V gene sequence: CDR1 SGHKS, CDR2 YYEKEE (reference sequence). V gave up 4 bases and J gave up 3 bases; unmatched junction bases: 4. This CDR3 region has 14 residues. Here the CDR3 DNA reads TGTGCCAGCAGCCCCGGGACAGGGGTCTACGAGCAGTACTTC. This translates into CASSPGTGVYEQYF.

The chain combines TRBV2 with TRBJ2-7; 10 positions match TRBD1. The V and J ends lost 9 bases and 2 bases, in that order; junction bases with no gene match: 7. CDR3 length: 14 residues. Per the germline V gene, CDR1 is SNHLY and CDR2 is FYNNEI. The CDR3 protein is CASRDRGKPYEQYF. For the CDR3, the DNA is TGTGCCAGTAGGGACAGGGGAAAACCCTACGAGCAGTACTTC.

The J gene is TRBJ2-7, the V gene TRBV19; 12 nucleotides align to TRBD2. The CDR3 loop spans 15 amino acids. CDR1 LNHDA and CDR2 SQIVND come from the germline V gene (reference sequence). J gave up 1 base and V 6 bases, and 4 bases lay outside the gene matches. The CDR3 nucleotides read TGTGCCAGTAGCACTAGCGGGAGGACGTCCTACGAGCAGTACTTC. It encodes CASSTSGRTSYEQYF. The full variable domain, rest sourced from reference TRBV19 and TRBJ2-7, is DGGITQSPKYLFRKEGQNVTLSCEQNLNHDAMYWYRQDPGQGLRLIYYSQIVNDFQKGDIAEGYSVSREKKESFPLTVTSAQKNPTAFYLCASSTSGRTSYEQYFGPGTRLTVT.

This clone was seen a few times. The J gene is TRBJ2-1, the V gene TRBV10-3; D could derive from TRBD1 or TRBD2 (5 bases each). V gave up 6 bases and J gave up 0 bases, with 15 bases separating them. Germline lookup yields CDR1 ENHRY and CDR2 SYGVKD. CDR3 length: 16 residues. For the CDR3, the DNA is TGTGCCATCAGCGACCGGACGGGGCTCTCCTACAATGAGCAGTTCTTC. Translated: CAISDRTGLSYNEQFF.

The J gene is TRBJ2-3, the V gene TRBV27; D possibly corresponds to TRBD1 (5 bases). V was cut by 1 base and J by 4 bases, with 15 bases left in between. The germline V gene encodes CDR1 MNHEY and CDR2 SMNVEV (reference sequence). This CDR3 has 16 residues. The chain's CDR3 is CASSLFSSPRADTQYF. In DNA form, the CDR3 reads TGTGCCAGCAGTTTATTCTCCTCTCCCAGGGCAGATACGCAGTATTTT.

The chain uses TRBV7-3 and TRBJ2-3; D gene unclear. This CDR3 is built from 14 residues. The ends were cut back, 1 base at V and 6 bases at J, with 11 bases in the middle. CDR1 and CDR2 from the germline V gene are SGHTA and FQGTGA. CDR3 nucleotide sequence: TGTGCCAGCAGCTTAATGGGTAGTGCCGATACGCAGTATTTT. Protein: CASSLMGSADTQYF.